This TCR beta chain was identified during a study of Ad26.COV2.S vaccination and SARS-CoV-2 variants. Treatment of the sample: over 15 received Ad26.COV2.S at low or high dose, single or two shots; about five received placebo; per-sample allocation not given. Sampling happened 63 days after the first vaccine or placebo injection. Boston hosted the donor, who was an adult aged 18-55 years. This table comes from immunoSEQ multiplex PCR, and its TCRdb copy is limited to in-frame clones, with some not included. The data contain some 400,000 clones, roughly 90% of them seen just once; the ten biggest clones take up under 2%. CDR1 is MDHEN, CDR2 SYDVKM, per germline. Trimming removed 5 bases from V and 7 bases from J; junction bases left unmatched: 5. The length of the CDR3 is 13 residues.

The origin of this receptor is a person aged 18-60 years who received the Ad26.COV2.S COVID-19 vaccine or a placebo. The V and J genes are TRBV28 and TRBJ1-5; TRBD1 matches 7 bases. The sample was peripheral blood, taken in a trial of Ad26.COV2.S vaccine versus placebo. CDR3 bases: TGTGCCAGCAGTGACAGGGTGGGACAGCCCCAGCATTTT. Its translation is CASSDRVGQPQHF.